These 6 T cell receptor beta chains originate from one sample sequenced in a study of blood T cell repertoires in COVID-19 (dated by TCRdb to the early 2020s). Libraries were constructed by the immunoSEQ multiplex PCR assay. Held by TCRdb, this immuneACCESS table contains in-frame sequences only and omits some clones. Under half of the omission traces to an unresolved V gene where checked; the cause of the rest is unknown. This sample is represented by fewer than 150,000 clones; around 87% of them were singletons. In total, the top ten clones hold about 5.6% of the sample. Sample: peripheral blood. These TCRs come from a human donor in a cohort sampled during active COVID-19.

V gene TRBV5-1 combines with J gene TRBJ2-5; 10 positions match TRBD2. V shed 0 bases, J shed 2 bases, and the junction held 4 bases outside the gene matches. Germline V gene lookup returns CDR1 SGHRS and CDR2 YFSETQ. CDR3 length: 16 residues. Here the CDR3 reads CASSLGAGGLQETQYF. CDR3 in DNA: TGCGCCAGCAGCTTGGGAGCGGGGGGGCTGCAAGAGACCCAGTACTTC.

This clone was found once. J is TRBJ2-2 and V is TRBV30, with 8 nucleotides matching TRBD1. CDR1 GTSNPN and CDR2 SVGIG come from the germline V gene (reference sequence). The CDR3 consists of 14 residues. The junction had 4 bases not matched to a gene; V was cut back by 3 bases and J by 4 bases. The CDR3 DNA reads TGTGCCTGGAGAAGGACAGGGACCACCGGGGAGCTGTTTTTT. This sequence encodes CAWRRTGTTGELFF. The full variable domain, with the rest looked up from reference TRBV30 and TRBJ2-2, is SQTIHQWPATLVQPVGSPLSLECTVEGTSNPNLYWYRQAAGRGLQLLFYSVGIGQISSEVPQNLSASRPQDRQFILSSKKLLLSDSGFYLCAWRRTGTTGELFFGEGSRLTVL.

This rearrangement joins TRBV5-1 to TRBJ1-2; D is perhaps TRBD1 (6 bases). V shed 5 bases and J shed 3 bases, with 8 bases lying between them. The CDR3 is 12 residues long. The V gene's germline CDR1 is SGHRS and CDR2 YFSETQ. CDR3 coding DNA: TGCGCCAGCAGTTCAGGGGACTATGGCTACACCTTC. It yields the protein CASSSGDYGYTF.

A single count supports this clone. CDR3 sequence (DNA): TGCAGCGTTGGGGGCGAGACCCAGTACTTC. Protein product: CSVGGETQYF. The rearrangement uses TRBV29-1 and TRBJ2-5; D is perhaps TRBD1 (5 bases). Per the germline V gene, CDR1 is SQVTM and CDR2 is ANQGSEA. The ends were cut back, 4 bases at V and 5 bases at J, with 5 bases in the middle. The CDR3 spans 10 residues.

The V gene is TRBV5-1, the J gene TRBJ2-1; D may be TRBD2 (5 bases). The CDR3 spans 16 residues. CDR1 and CDR2 (germline): SGHRS, YFSETQ. V lost 5 bases and J lost 0, with 15 bases in between. The DNA for the CDR3 is TGCGCCAGCAGTTCGGTCGGGATGGGCTCCTACAATGAGCAGTTCTTC. Its translation is CASSSVGMGSYNEQFF.

The rearrangement uses TRBV10-1 and TRBJ2-1; 10 positions agree with TRBD2. The CDR3 is 16 amino acids. Germline CDR1 and CDR2: WNHNN and SYGVQD (reference sequence). V shed 3 bases, J shed 1 base, and the junction held 3 bases outside the gene matches. CDR3 loop: CASSDPTSGSYNEQFF. As DNA, the CDR3 is TGCGCCAGCAGTGATCCGACTAGCGGGTCCTACAATGAGCAGTTCTTC.